Described below is a single T cell receptor beta chain sequence and its context. There are 14 residues in the CDR3. Germline V gene data show CDR1 as MDHEN and CDR2 as SYDVKM. The V gene lost 4 bases and the J gene lost 10 bases, with 17 bases spanning the gap. This record comes from a study of blood T cell repertoires in COVID-19. Looking at the study overall: Italy, Spain and the United States were the sources of the convalescent and acute COVID-19 samples. Sources were T cells, B-cell-depleted T cells, or PBMCs; the material itself was cDNA or gDNA.

In the authors' methods: Amplified reference gene primers provided the basis for estimating nucleated cell counts. The protocol was immunoSEQ multiplex PCR, while the TCRdb copy is restricted to in-frame clones and leaves out a portion. Clonal size and the V and J genes are those of that table, whereas D and trimming came from the DNA. The sample yields about 400,000 clones, around 87% seen once. The sequenced sample consisted of peripheral blood. The sequence came from a human donor in a cohort sampled during active COVID-19. V gene TRBV28 combines with J gene TRBJ2-1, with TRBD1 as a possible D gene (7 bases). The CDR3 DNA follows: TGTGCCAGCAGTTCCCCAGGGGGGTGGGAGGAGCAGTTCTTC. This translates into CASSSPGGWEEQFF.